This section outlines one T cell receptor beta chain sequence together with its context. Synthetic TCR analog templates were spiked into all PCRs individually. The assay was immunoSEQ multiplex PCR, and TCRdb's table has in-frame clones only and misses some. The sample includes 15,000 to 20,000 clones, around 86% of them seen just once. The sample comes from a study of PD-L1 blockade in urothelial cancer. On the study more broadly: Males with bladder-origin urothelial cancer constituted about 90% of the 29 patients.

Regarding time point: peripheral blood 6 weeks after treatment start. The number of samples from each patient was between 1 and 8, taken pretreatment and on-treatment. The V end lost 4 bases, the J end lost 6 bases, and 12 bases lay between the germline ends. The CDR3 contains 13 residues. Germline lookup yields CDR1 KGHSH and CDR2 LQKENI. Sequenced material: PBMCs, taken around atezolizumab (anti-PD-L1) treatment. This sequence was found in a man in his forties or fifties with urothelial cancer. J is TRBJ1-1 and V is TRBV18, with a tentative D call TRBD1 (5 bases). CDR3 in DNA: TGTGCCAGCTCACTAGGGGATTCCGCTGAAGCTTTCTTT. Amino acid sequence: CASSLGDSAEAFF.